Presented here are 4 T cell receptor beta chains from one specimen sequenced in a study of blood T cell repertoires in COVID-19 (dated by TCRdb to the early 2020s). The method behind the library was the immunoSEQ multiplex PCR assay. TCRdb took over this immuneACCESS table, retaining in-frame rearrangements with V and J assigned. Such tables are incomplete; in checked studies, under half of the missing clones stem from an unresolved V gene, and the remainder is unexplained. Recorded for this sample are fewer than 25,000 clones; approximately 91% of them occurred a single time. The ten largest make up 2.5% to 3.5% of the sample. Sequencing was carried out using peripheral blood. The source of these receptors is a woman between 70 and 85 years old with active COVID-19.

The chain uses TRBV9 and TRBJ2-5, with a tentative D call TRBD2 (7 bases). Trimming left V 0 bases short and J 10 bases short, with 13 bases between. In germline, CDR1 is SGDLS, CDR2 YYNGEE. The CDR3 has 13 amino acids. This CDR3 reads CASSVAGEGGQYF. The CDR3 DNA sequence: TGTGCCAGCAGCGTAGCAGGGGAGGGGGGCCAGTACTTC.

The chain recombines TRBV6-5 with TRBJ2-3, with a weak D call TRBD2 (6 bases). The CDR3 runs 14 residues. Germline loops: CDR1 MNHEY, CDR2 SVGAGI. V was cut by 6 bases and J by 0 bases, with 10 bases left in between. The DNA of the CDR3 is TGTGCCAGCAGACAAGCGGGTAGCACAGATACGCAGTATTTT. As protein: CASRQAGSTDTQYF.

The V call is TRBV28, the J call TRBJ1-2; D gene ambiguous. Germline CDR1 and CDR2: MDHEN and SYDVKM. V gave up 10 bases and J gave up 0 bases, with 3 bases separating them. This CDR3 is built from 10 residues. CDR3: CATTNYGYTF. CDR3 nucleotides: TGTGCCACTACTAACTATGGCTACACCTTC.

A single count supports this clone. The V and J genes are TRBV9 and TRBJ2-1, with a possible D match to TRBD2 (6 bases). Looked up from germline, CDR1 is SGDLS and CDR2 is YYNGEE. Trimming removed 0 bases at V and 3 bases at J, with 10 bases between. This CDR3 region has 15 residues. The CDR3 sequence: CASSVVGSSYNEQFF. The CDR3, as DNA: TGTGCCAGCAGCGTAGTCGGGAGTAGCTACAATGAGCAGTTCTTC.